The 22 T cell receptor beta chains listed next were all sequenced from one sample in a study of blood T cell repertoires in COVID-19. TCRdb's copy holds only in-frame clones and misses some; the assay was immunoSEQ multiplex PCR. The sample records some 190,000 clones, approximately 85% being singletons. The sample consisted of peripheral blood. The source is a man aged 60 to 69 with acute or convalescent COVID-19.

The chain couples TRBV6-1 to TRBJ1-1; D is uncertain. Germline assignment: CDR1 MNHNS and CDR2 SASEGT. V gave up 0 bases and J gave up 0 bases, with 8 bases separating them. The CDR3 runs 15 residues. The CDR3 DNA reads as TGTGCCAGCAGTGAAGCAGGACTCTTGAACACTGAAGCTTTCTTT. Translating it yields CASSEAGLLNTEAFF.

CDR3 sequence (DNA): TGTGCCAGCAGTCGGGGTGGGAACAATGAGCAGTTCTTC. This translates into CASSRGGNNEQFF. The chain is built from TRBV9 and TRBJ2-1; a weak D match, TRBD2 (5 bases). V lost 5 bases and J lost 5, with 11 bases in between. Germline V gene sequence: CDR1 SGDLS, CDR2 YYNGEE. The CDR3 spans 13 residues.

CDR3 residues: CASSQDTAGGSEQFF. CDR3 in DNA: TGTGCCAGCAGCCAAGATACAGCGGGAGGGAGTGAGCAGTTCTTC. This chain connects TRBV3-1 (or the pseudogene TRBV3-2) to TRBJ2-1; 10 bases are shared with TRBD2. CDR3 size: 15 residues. The trim removed 0 bases at V and 9 bases at J, leaving 5 bases unmatched. CDR1 LGHDT and CDR2 YNNKEL come from the germline V gene (reference sequence).

The J gene is TRBJ2-1, the V gene TRBV2, with D possibly matching TRBD2 (5 bases). Trimming pared 6 bases from V and 1 base from J, leaving 13 bases between. The CDR3 is 15 residues long. Germline V lookup: CDR1 SNHLY, CDR2 FYNNEI. The DNA for the CDR3 is TGTGCCAGCAGGGGCGGGCTGGAGTCCTACAATGAGCAGTTCTTC. Amino acid sequence: CASRGGLESYNEQFF.

Turning to this clone: The same CDR3 also results from other DNA sequences found in this sample. CDR3 protein: CASSSTGSSYEQYF. In nucleotides, the CDR3 is TGTGCCAGCAGTTCGACAGGGAGCTCCTACGAGCAGTACTTC. This chain links TRBV27 with TRBJ2-7; 7 nucleotides align to TRBD1. Trimming cost V 4 bases and J 0 bases; bases outside gene matches: 3. The germline V gene has CDR1 MNHEY and CDR2 SMNVEV (reference sequence). CDR3 size: 14 residues.

The chain employs TRBV5-5 and TRBJ1-1; D uncertain. V lost 4 bases to trimming and J lost 2 bases, with 9 bases between them. From germline, CDR1 is SGHKS and CDR2 YYEKEE (reference sequence). There are 13 residues in the CDR3. The CDR3 DNA reads TGTGCCAGCAGCCGAAGAGCCAACACTGAAGCTTTCTTT. Translated: CASSRRANTEAFF.

The J gene is TRBJ2-7, the V gene TRBV6-2 or TRBV6-3, with TRBD2 as a possible D gene (5 bases). In germline, CDR1 is MNHEY, CDR2 SVGEGT. CDR3 length: 14 residues. The V end lost 2 bases, the J end lost 4 bases, and 12 bases lay between the germline ends. CDR3 sequence reads: CASSYAGPWYEQYF. In DNA form, the CDR3 reads TGTGCCAGCAGTTACGCGGGTCCCTGGTACGAGCAGTACTTC.

The gene calls are TRBV7-2 and TRBJ2-3, with 7 positions matching TRBD2. The V and J ends lost 1 base and 11 bases, in that order; junction bases with no gene match: 18. CDR1 and CDR2 from the germline V gene are SGHTA and FQGNSA. The CDR3 is 17 amino acids. The CDR3 region is CASSLGVQRDPTGKQYF. DNA of the CDR3: TGTGCCAGCAGCTTAGGGGTTCAGCGGGATCCCACTGGGAAGCAGTATTTT. The entire variable domain, with the rest obtained from reference TRBV7-2 and TRBJ2-3, is as follows: GAGVSQSPSNKVTEKGKDVELRCDPISGHTALYWYRQSLGQGLEFLIYFQGNSAPDKSGLPSDRFSAERTGGSVSTLTIQRTQQEDSAVYLCASSLGVQRDPTGKQYFGPGTRLTVL.

CDR3 DNA sequence: TGTGCCAGCAGTTTTGCAAGCGGGGGATACTACGAGCAGTACTTC. Translation: CASSFASGGYYEQYF. This chain joins TRBV27 and TRBJ2-7; TRBD2 agrees at 8 bases. In germline, CDR1 is MNHEY, CDR2 SMNVEV (reference sequence). The CDR3 loop spans 15 amino acids. The J segment lost 3 bases and the V segment lost 3 bases, leaving 7 bases of the junction unmatched.

This chain uses TRBV12-5 with TRBJ1-5, with 8 bases matching TRBD1. Germline CDR1 reads LGHNT; CDR2 reads FRNRAP. The CDR3 extends over 15 amino acids. Trimming took 6 bases from V and 3 from J; bases not matched to a gene: 7. CDR3 loop: CASGTDRGANQPQHF. CDR3 in DNA: TGTGCTAGTGGAACAGACAGGGGCGCCAATCAGCCCCAGCATTTT. The full variable domain, in which reference TRBV12-5 and TRBJ1-5 provide the parts outside the CDR3, is DARVTQTPRHKVTEMGQEVTMRCQPILGHNTVFWYRQTMMQGLELLAYFRNRAPLDDSGMPKDRFSAEMPDATLATLKIQPSEPRDSAVYFCASGTDRGANQPQHFGDGTRLSIL.

The V call is TRBV4-3, the J call TRBJ1-2, with 7 nucleotides matching TRBD1. The length of the CDR3 is 14 residues. V lost 0 bases and J lost 5; bases outside the gene matches: 3. The germline V gene has CDR1 LGHNA and CDR2 YSLEER. The CDR3 DNA follows: TGCGCCAGCAGCCAAGAGACACAGGGGTATGGCTACACCTTC. It codes for CASSQETQGYGYTF.

This rearrangement joins TRBV10-3 to TRBJ2-2; the match to TRBD2 covers 9 bases. With V trimmed by 0 bases and J by 6 bases, 2 bases remained unmatched. The CDR3 extends over 15 amino acids. In germline, CDR1 is ENHRY, CDR2 SYGVKD. As DNA, the CDR3 is TGTGCCATCAGTGAGTCGGGACTAGCCCCCGGGGAGCTGTTTTTT. Its translation: CAISESGLAPGELFF.

This clone came up a few times. The V call is TRBV9, the J call TRBJ1-3; D unclear. Trimming cost V 7 bases and J 1 base, with 9 bases left between them. Germline values: CDR1 SGDLS, CDR2 YYNGEE. This CDR3 region has 13 residues. The chain's CDR3 is CASGALSGNTIYF. The CDR3, as DNA: TGTGCCAGCGGAGCGCTTTCTGGAAACACCATATATTTT. Looking up the rest from reference TRBV9 and TRBJ1-3 gives the full variable domain: DSGVTQTPKHLITATGQRVTLRCSPRSGDLSVYWYQQSLDQGLQFLIQYYNGEERAKGNILERFSAQQFPDLHSELNLSSLELGDSALYFCASGALSGNTIYFGEGSWLTVV.

This chain joins TRBV2 and TRBJ2-7; TRBD2 aligns across 9 bases. Trimming took 8 bases from V and 11 from J; bases not matched to a gene: 4. CDR1 and CDR2 from the germline V gene are SNHLY and FYNNEI. The length of the CDR3 is 10 residues. The CDR3 DNA reads as TGTGCCAGCTTTAGCGGGAGAAAGTACTTC. Translation gives CASFSGRKYF.

This clone was counted only a few times. J is TRBJ2-7 and V is TRBV7-8; 12 positions match TRBD1. The length of the CDR3 is 18 residues. Germline values: CDR1 SGHVS, CDR2 FQNEAQ. Trimming cost V 5 bases and J 5 bases; bases outside gene matches: 16. The CDR3 region is CASSNSGTGGLRRNEQYF. The DNA of the CDR3 is TGTGCCAGCAGCAATTCCGGGACAGGGGGCCTTCGGCGGAACGAGCAGTACTTC.

The rearrangement links TRBV6-5 to TRBJ2-1; maybe TRBD2 (5 bases). This CDR3 is built from 13 residues. V shed 7 bases and J shed 9 bases, with 16 bases lying between them. Germline assignment: CDR1 MNHEY and CDR2 SVGAGI. As DNA, the CDR3 is TGTGCCAGCATCGCGGGTTTTGGTAGTGAGCAGTTCTTC. The encoded protein is CASIAGFGSEQFF.

This rearrangement joins TRBV6-6 to TRBJ2-2; 9 bases fit TRBD2. The CDR3 is 15 amino acids. After removal of 7 bases from V and 5 bases from J, the junction contained 8 bases not matched to a gene. From germline, CDR1 is MNHNY and CDR2 SVGAGI (reference sequence). CDR3 residues: CASIAGGRATGELFF. In nucleotides, the CDR3 is TGTGCCAGCATCGCGGGCGGGAGGGCGACCGGGGAGCTGTTTTTT.

With regard to this clone: One end of the junction is discordant with germline, which a read error may explain. The chain couples TRBV6-1 to TRBJ1-2; D unresolved. This CDR3 has 17 amino acids. Germline assignment: CDR1 MNHNS and CDR2 SASEGT. This CDR3 is CASSQAGVGRTFDGYTF. The DNA of the CDR3 is TGTGCCAGCAGTCAAGCTGGGGTGGGGAGAACCTTTGATGGCTACACCTTC.

The chain combines TRBV24-1 with TRBJ2-1; perhaps TRBD2 as D (5 bases). This CDR3 comprises 15 residues. Looked up from germline, CDR1 is KGHDR and CDR2 is SFDVKD. The V and J ends lost 1 base and 5 bases respectively, with 11 bases between them. The CDR3 region has the DNA TGTGCCACCAGTGATTTCCGGGCCGGGGACAATGAGCAGTTCTTC. Protein sequence: CATSDFRAGDNEQFF.

The chain joins TRBV19 to TRBJ2-3, with TRBD2 matching over 7 bases. Unmatched junction bases numbered 13, after V lost 10 bases and J lost 6 bases. The CDR3 is 14 residues long. Per the germline V gene, CDR1 is LNHDA and CDR2 is SQIVND (reference sequence). CDR3 sequence (DNA): TGTGCCACCGAGGGGAGGGGAGGGCCGGATACGCAGTATTTT. This codes for CATEGRGGPDTQYF.

The chain recombines TRBV6-5 with TRBJ1-4, with 9 positions matching TRBD1. After removal of 8 bases from V and 13 bases from J, the junction contained 14 bases not matched to a gene. The CDR3 is made up of 14 amino acids. CDR1 is MNHEY and CDR2 is SVGAGI in the germline V gene. CDR3 DNA sequence: TGTGCCAGCCGCCGGGACAGGGCCAACGGAGGACTGTTTTTT. This encodes CASRRDRANGGLFF.

This rearrangement joins TRBV6-6 to TRBJ2-5; TRBD2 might be the D (6 bases). The CDR3 sequence is 15 residues long. V was trimmed by 4 bases and J by 5 bases, leaving 17 bases between them. Germline values: CDR1 MNHNY, CDR2 SVGAGI (reference sequence). The chain's CDR3 is CASSFNQEAGETQYF. In DNA form, the CDR3 reads TGTGCCAGCAGTTTCAACCAGGAGGCGGGGGAGACCCAGTACTTC.